These 21 T cell receptor beta chains came from one sample sequenced in a study of CD8+CD57+ T cells in acquired aplastic anemia. An expansion of CD8+CD57+ cells by flow cytometry had been shown in patients chosen for sequencing. TCR beta VDJ and CDR3 profiles were obtained from a genomic DNA template. Each CDR3 protein is one row after TCRdb ran MiXCR on the reads. The data contain 400,000 to 600,000 distinct CDR3 sequences, roughly a third of them singletons. The sequenced material came from sorted CD4+, CD8+, or CD8+CD57+ T cells (not recorded which) from PBMCs. The receptors were gathered from a human donor with aplastic anemia.

This clonotype showed up just a few times. This chain joins TRBV20-1 and TRBJ2-2; TRBD2 might be the D (6 bases). Germline CDR1 and CDR2: DFQATT and SNEGSKA (reference sequence). CDR3 length: 15 residues. Trimming cost V 5 bases and J 0 bases, with 13 bases left between them. The CDR3 spells CSAVRDSANTGELFF. In DNA, the CDR3 is TGCAGTGCTGTCCGGGACTCCGCGAACACCGGGGAGCTGTTTTTT.

In its sample, this clonotype was seen many times. This chain links TRBV10-3 with TRBJ1-5; 8 bases are a match to TRBD1. After removal of 3 bases from V and 9 bases from J, the junction contained 10 bases not matched to a gene. The CDR3 runs to 15 residues. Germline V gives CDR1 ENHRY, CDR2 SYGVKD. CDR3 sequence: CAISEQTGDTGPQHF. CDR3 bases: TGTGCCATCAGTGAACAGACAGGGGACACGGGGCCCCAGCATTTT.

This clonotype has ten or more counts. The chain couples TRBV24-1 to TRBJ2-7; D not resolved. Trimming left V 5 bases short and J 2 bases short, with 12 bases between. The germline V gene has CDR1 KGHDR and CDR2 SFDVKD. CDR3 length: 14 residues. Here the CDR3 DNA reads TGTGCCACCAGTGTGGACCTAAGAACCTACGAGCAGTACTTC. This translates into CATSVDLRTYEQYF.

This clonotype came up many times. The chain is built from TRBV7-2 and TRBJ2-2, with 10 positions matching TRBD2. Germline loops: CDR1 SGHTA, CDR2 FQGNSA. V shed 6 bases, J shed 2 bases, and the junction held 3 bases outside the gene matches. This CDR3 has 15 amino acids. CDR3 amino acids: CASRRTSGNTGELFF. CDR3 sequence (DNA): TGTGCCAGCAGACGGACTAGCGGAAACACCGGGGAGCTGTTTTTT.

This clonotype was recorded at least ten times. The chain couples TRBV19 to TRBJ1-1; TRBD1 is a possible D gene (5 bases). Trimming left V 1 base short and J 8 bases short, with 14 bases between. The CDR3 has 14 residues. CDR1 LNHDA and CDR2 SQIVND come from the germline V gene (reference sequence). The DNA of the CDR3 is TGTGCCAGTAGTATAGTTGGGGGAGATGGAGAAGCTTTCTTT. Its translation: CASSIVGGDGEAFF.

The CDR3 DNA reads as TGTGCCAGCAGCGCGGGTCCGAGGGTTGTCACTGAAGCTTTCTTT. The encoded protein is CASSAGPRVVTEAFF. The rearrangement joins TRBV5-5 to TRBJ1-1; D remains unclear. The V and J ends lost 4 bases and 4 bases respectively, with 17 bases between them. This CDR3 is 15 amino acids long. The V gene's germline CDR1 is SGHKS and CDR2 YYEKEE (reference sequence).

This clonotype showed up just a few times. The chain uses TRBV6-2 or TRBV6-3 and TRBJ1-5, with 8 positions matching TRBD1. The CDR3 is 19 residues long. CDR1 and CDR2 from the germline V gene are MNHEY and SVGEGT. Unmatched junction bases numbered 16, after V lost 2 bases and J lost 4 bases. The CDR3 loop is CASSYPGRQGNLQNQPQHF. DNA for the CDR3: TGTGCCAGCAGTTACCCTGGAAGACAGGGGAACTTGCAGAATCAGCCCCAGCATTTT.

This chain uses TRBV7-2 with TRBJ2-6; D is undetermined. The length of the CDR3 is 16 residues. CDR1 SGHTA and CDR2 FQGNSA come from the germline V gene. The V end was cut by 3 bases, the J end by 1 base, with 10 bases between. The CDR3 reads CASSFLGLSGANVLTF. In DNA, the CDR3 is TGTGCCAGCAGCTTTCTGGGGTTGTCTGGGGCCAACGTCCTGACTTTC. Filled out from reference TRBV7-2 and TRBJ2-6, the complete variable domain reads GAGVSQSPSNKVTEKGKDVELRCDPISGHTALYWYRQSLGQGLEFLIYFQGNSAPDKSGLPSDRFSAERTGGSVSTLTIQRTQQEDSAVYLCASSFLGLSGANVLTFGAGSRLTVL.

On this clonotype itself: This may be a read error: a much more frequent sequence differs by one nucleotide. The chain employs TRBV20-1 and TRBJ1-5; D is ambiguous. CDR1 is DFQATT, CDR2 SNEGSKA, per germline (reference sequence). The CDR3 loop spans 10 amino acids. CDR3 loop: CSAANRPQHF. The CDR3 DNA follows: TGCAGTGCCGCGAATCGGCCCCAGCATTTT.

CDR3 residues: CASSLNLGGTGELFF. The CDR3 DNA reads as TGTGCCAGCAGTTTAAACCTCGGAGGGACCGGGGAGCTGTTTTTT. The J gene is TRBJ2-2, the V gene TRBV12-3 or TRBV12-4; weak D call: TRBD2 (6 bases). V shed 2 bases and J shed 5 bases, with 12 bases lying between them. CDR3 length: 15 residues.

Written as DNA, the CDR3 is TGTGCCAGTAGTACCGACCGGGGCGGGTTCAGCTCCTACAATGAGCAGTTCTTC. Translation gives CASSTDRGGFSSYNEQFF. This chain uses TRBV19 with TRBJ2-1; perhaps D is TRBD1 or TRBD2 (5 bases each). Trimming left V 4 bases short and J 0 bases short, with 19 bases between. The germline gives CDR1 LNHDA, CDR2 SQIVND (reference sequence). This CDR3 has 18 residues.

This clonotype was recorded a few times. The V and J genes are TRBV19 and TRBJ1-1; D is unclear. The V end was cut by 3 bases, the J end by 2 bases, with 7 bases between. CDR1 is LNHDA and CDR2 is SQIVND in the germline V gene (reference sequence). The CDR3 has 13 amino acids. CDR3 sequence reads: CASSIIPNTEAFF. CDR3 in DNA: TGTGCCAGTAGTATTATACCTAACACTGAAGCTTTCTTT.

This clonotype was observed a handful of times. A read error may produce the germline difference seen at one junction end. The CDR3 loop reads CASSATGGSCEQYF. The DNA for the CDR3 is TGTGCCAGCTCAGCCACAGGGGGCTCCTGCGAGCAGTACTTC. The rearrangement uses TRBV7-9 and TRBJ2-7; 9 bases are shared with TRBD1. The CDR3 loop spans 14 amino acids. The germline gives CDR1 SEHNR, CDR2 FQNEAQ (reference sequence).

This clonotype showed up many times. The chain uses TRBV29-1 and TRBJ2-4; a weak D match, TRBD1 (5 bases). Germline lookup yields CDR1 SQVTM and CDR2 ANQGSEA. This CDR3 is 12 amino acids long. V was clipped by 6 bases and J by 3 bases, with 9 bases between them. The CDR3 loop reads CSVTEGKNIQYF. The CDR3 region has the DNA TGCAGCGTGACAGAAGGCAAAAACATTCAGTACTTC.

Of note for this clonotype: At one boundary the junction diverges from the germline segment, which might be a read error. V and J are TRBV3-1 and TRBJ1-3; D gene unclear. The germline gives CDR1 LGHDT, CDR2 YNNKEL (reference sequence). The length of the CDR3 is 13 residues. DNA for the CDR3: TGTGCCAGCACCCAATCCTCTGGAAACACCATATATTTT. As protein: CASTQSSGNTIYF.

This clonotype was detected many times. DNA of the CDR3: TGTGCCAGCAGCTTAGACAGGGAAGCATCACCCCTCCACTTT. It encodes CASSLDREASPLHF. The rearrangement links TRBV7-8 to TRBJ1-6; D is perhaps TRBD1 (6 bases). V was shortened by 1 base and J by 10 bases, with 11 bases between the two germline ends. Looked up from germline, CDR1 is SGHVS and CDR2 is FQNEAQ. This CDR3 is 14 amino acids long.

This clonotype has ten or more counts. The chain uses TRBV4-1 and TRBJ1-1; 9 bases line up with TRBD1. Losses at the gene ends were 4 bases for V and 5 bases for J; bases not matched to a gene: 5. The CDR3 contains 14 residues. Germline V lookup: CDR1 MGHRA, CDR2 YSYEKL. CDR3 coding DNA: TGCGCCAGCAGCCGAGGGACAGGGCGAACTGAAGCTTTCTTT. Protein sequence: CASSRGTGRTEAFF.

In its sample, this clonotype was seen a few times. This chain links TRBV2 with TRBJ2-2, with D tentatively TRBD2 (6 bases). Germline loops: CDR1 SNHLY, CDR2 FYNNEI. The CDR3 runs to 14 residues. Trimming pared 4 bases from V and 3 bases from J, leaving 9 bases between. The CDR3 here is CASSGLEDTGELFF. CDR3 sequence (DNA): TGTGCCAGCAGTGGACTAGAGGACACCGGGGAGCTGTTTTTT. The full variable domain, its missing parts supplied by reference TRBV2 and TRBJ2-2, is EPEVTQTPSHQVTQMGQEVILRCVPISNHLYFYWYRQILGQKVEFLVSFYNNEISEKSEIFDDQFSVERPDGSNFTLKIRSTKLEDSAMYFCASSGLEDTGELFFGEGSRLTVL.

Points on this clonotype: This may stem from a read error, because a much larger clone lies one nucleotide away. Given the absence of the conserved phenylalanine or tryptophan at the CDR3 end, a read error is likely. This chain joins TRBV2 and TRBJ1-5; D unclear. CDR1 is SNHLY, CDR2 FYNNEI, per germline. The CDR3 totals 15 residues. V was clipped by 6 bases and J by 5 bases, with 17 bases between them. The CDR3 region is CASSSARTGDQPQHL. The CDR3 DNA is TGTGCCAGCAGCTCCGCCAGAACTGGGGATCAGCCCCAGCATCTT.

This clonotype showed up just a few times. The chain employs TRBV6-1 and TRBJ1-2, with 7 nucleotides matching TRBD1. The CDR3 sequence is 15 residues long. Germline V gene data show CDR1 as MNHNS and CDR2 as SASEGT. V gave up 3 bases and J gave up 8 bases; unmatched junction bases: 12. The CDR3 protein is CASSDFTQGGWGYTF. The CDR3 DNA reads as TGTGCCAGCAGTGATTTTACGCAGGGGGGATGGGGCTACACCTTC.

This clonotype was seen repeatedly, ten times or more. CDR3 residues: CATEREARNSPLHF. CDR3 coding DNA: TGTGCCACCGAAAGAGAGGCCCGAAATTCACCCCTCCACTTT. The chain has TRBV19 and TRBJ1-6; no clear D. V was shortened by 10 bases and J by 7 bases, with 17 bases between the two germline ends. CDR1 is LNHDA and CDR2 is SQIVND in the germline V gene (reference sequence). This CDR3 has 14 residues.